These 6 T cell receptor beta chains were sequenced from one sample in a study of blood T cells in healthy people across ages. Through a sample-barcoded 5' primer and a J-beta primer mix, a second PCR was run for about 6 to 11 cycles. TCRdb reanalysed the 5' RACE reads using MiXCR and keeps one entry per CDR3 protein. The profile shows some 1.1 million distinct CDR3 sequences, 35% to 40% of them singletons. The source material was blood. Receptor source: a young man in good health.

The sample holds a few counts of this clonotype. The CDR3: CASSKDASPPANEQFF. The CDR3 nucleotides are TGTGCCAGCAGCAAGGATGCCTCACCCCCGGCAAATGAGCAGTTCTTC. J is TRBJ2-1 and V is TRBV21-1; the table's D call of TRBD1 was not tested on the DNA. TRBV21-1 is shown as a pseudogene. There are 16 residues in the CDR3.

J is TRBJ1-4 and V is TRBV25-1, with D possibly TRBD1 on 5 matching bases. Trimming left V 0 bases short and J 10 bases short, with 18 bases between. This CDR3 comprises 16 residues. The germline gives CDR1 MGHDK, CDR2 SYGVNS. In DNA, the CDR3 is TGTGCCAGCAGTGAATATTGGGGGAGCAGTGGGGGAAAACTGTTTTTT. The encoded protein is CASSEYWGSSGGKLFF.

V is TRBV11-1 and J is TRBJ2-1, with TRBD2 matching over 7 bases. CDR1 is SGHAT and CDR2 is FQDESV in the germline V gene (reference sequence). J gave up 3 bases and V 1 base, and 6 bases lay outside the gene matches. CDR3 length: 16 residues. The CDR3 sequence is CASSLVVGDYYNEQFF. Here the CDR3 DNA reads TGTGCCAGCAGCTTAGTGGTTGGGGACTACTACAATGAGCAGTTCTTC.

This clonotype has more than one count but fewer than ten. The chain has TRBV4-2 and TRBJ1-1; D is possibly TRBD1 (6 bases). Looked up from germline, CDR1 is LGHNA and CDR2 is YNFKEQ. This CDR3 is 16 amino acids long. Trimming took off 0 bases at V and 4 bases at J, with 15 bases between the two ends. The CDR3 nucleotides are TGTGCCAGCAGCCAAGATCGGGGGGGCCGGGGCACTGAAGCTTTCTTT. It translates to CASSQDRGGRGTEAFF.

V is TRBV20-1 and J is TRBJ1-2, with 8 bases matching TRBD1. CDR1 is DFQATT, CDR2 SNEGSKA, per germline (reference sequence). The CDR3 has 15 residues. V dropped 1 base and J dropped 5; count of bases not matched to a gene: 9. CDR3 DNA: TGCAGTGCTAGAGCCCCCACCGGGACAGGATATGGCTACACCTTC. Protein product: CSARAPTGTGYGYTF.

Written as DNA, the CDR3 is TGCGCCAGCAGCTTAGGACTGGTCTCCTACAATGAGCAGTTCTTC. It codes for CASSLGLVSYNEQFF. V usage is TRBV5-1 and J usage is TRBJ2-1, with a tentative D call TRBD2 (5 bases). The V and J ends lost 2 bases and 0 bases respectively, with 9 bases between them. CDR1 and CDR2 from the germline V gene are SGHRS and YFSETQ. CDR3 length equals 15 residues. The entire variable domain, with the rest obtained from reference TRBV5-1 and TRBJ2-1, is as follows: KAGVTQTPRYLIKTRGQQVTLSCSPISGHRSVSWYQQTPGQGLQFLFEYFSETQRNKGNFPGRFSGRQFSNSRSEMNVSTLELGDSALYLCASSLGLVSYNEQFFGPGTRLTVL.